The next 5 T cell receptor beta chains were all read from a single sample in a study of blood T cells in healthy people across ages. The use of a sample-barcoded 5' primer and a J-beta primer mix characterized a second PCR of about 6 to 11 cycles. TCRdb used MiXCR to reprocess the 5' RACE reads, holding one entry per CDR3 protein. The sample consists of 1.8 million or so distinct CDR3 sequences, about two fifths of them appearing once. Material: blood. Receptor source: a human donor in good health.

V gene TRBV7-9 combines with J gene TRBJ1-1; 12 nucleotides agree with TRBD1. The V gene's germline CDR1 is SEHNR and CDR2 FQNEAQ (reference sequence). V dropped 7 bases and J dropped 2; count of bases not matched to a gene: 8. The CDR3 has 16 amino acids. CDR3 sequence reads: CASNGGTGGYNTEAFF. For the CDR3, the DNA is TGTGCCAGCAACGGGGGGACAGGGGGCTATAACACTGAAGCTTTCTTT.

There are a few counts of this clonotype. The chain links TRBV29-1 to TRBJ1-2; the D is unclear. The CDR3 is 10 residues long. V was shortened by 4 bases and J by 6 bases, with 6 bases between the two germline ends. Germline CDR1 and CDR2: SQVTM and ANQGSEA. CDR3 sequence: CSVGSDGYTF. DNA for the CDR3: TGCAGCGTTGGGTCAGATGGCTACACCTTC.

The CDR3 is CASSLEDLRNSPLHF. CDR3 coding DNA: TGTGCCAGCAGCTTAGAGGATTTGCGTAATTCACCCCTCCACTTT. This chain joins TRBV7-2 and TRBJ1-6, with D unclear. V was cut by 1 base and J by 6 bases, with 10 bases left in between. Germline CDR1 is SGHTA and CDR2 is FQGNSA. The CDR3 sequence is 15 residues long.

The V and J genes are TRBV7-2 and TRBJ2-3; D assignment may be TRBD1 or TRBD2 (5 bases each). V gave up 3 bases and J gave up 5 bases, with 9 bases separating them. The CDR3 is 13 amino acids. CDR1 is SGHTA, CDR2 FQGNSA, per germline. CDR3 DNA: TGTGCCAGCAGCTTGGGGGTGTTAGATACGCAGTATTTT. Translation gives CASSLGVLDTQYF.

Concerning this clonotype: A junction end diverges from the germline sequence, so it may reflect a read error. The chain combines TRBV30 with TRBJ2-7, with a tentative D call TRBD1 (6 bases). Germline CDR1 GTSNPN, CDR2 SVGIG (reference sequence). The CDR3 spans 13 residues. The CDR3 coding sequence is TGCGCCTGGAGTTTTGGCAGGGGCTACGAGCAGTACTTC. It yields the protein CAWSFGRGYEQYF.